The source of this T cell receptor (beta chain) is a study of PD-1 blockade in classical Hodgkin lymphoma. Study-level points and caveats: According to reports, newly diagnosed patients had lower baseline TCR diversity than healthy donors, and relapsed/refractory patients had lower baseline TCR diversity still. By C4D1 there was a significant rise in CD4+ TCR diversity but not in CD8+ TCR diversity. Possible causes of repertoire differences, disease activity or prior therapy, remain undefined. It was among complete responders that baseline diversity resembled that of newly diagnosed patients.

Some clones are missing from TCRdb's copy, which holds only in-frame ones; the method was immunoSEQ multiplex PCR. The sample has about 98,000 clones, 80% to 95% seen once. Turning to this clone: Its antigen is undetermined.

Relapses following autologous stem cell transplantation were seen in all patients, with brentuximab vedotin exposure varying. Per germline, CDR1 SGHNT and CDR2 YYREEE (reference sequence). Trimming left V 4 bases short and J 6 bases short, with 9 bases between. The CDR3 totals 12 residues. The sample consisted of peripheral blood mononuclear cells (PBMCs), taken at baseline. The chain has TRBV5-4 and TRBJ2-3; TRBD1 or TRBD2 may be the D gene (5 bases each). This TCR was sampled from a human donor with classical Hodgkin lymphoma. The CDR3 loop is CASSEGTDTQYF. The CDR3 region has the DNA TGTGCCAGCAGCGAAGGGACCGATACGCAGTATTTT.